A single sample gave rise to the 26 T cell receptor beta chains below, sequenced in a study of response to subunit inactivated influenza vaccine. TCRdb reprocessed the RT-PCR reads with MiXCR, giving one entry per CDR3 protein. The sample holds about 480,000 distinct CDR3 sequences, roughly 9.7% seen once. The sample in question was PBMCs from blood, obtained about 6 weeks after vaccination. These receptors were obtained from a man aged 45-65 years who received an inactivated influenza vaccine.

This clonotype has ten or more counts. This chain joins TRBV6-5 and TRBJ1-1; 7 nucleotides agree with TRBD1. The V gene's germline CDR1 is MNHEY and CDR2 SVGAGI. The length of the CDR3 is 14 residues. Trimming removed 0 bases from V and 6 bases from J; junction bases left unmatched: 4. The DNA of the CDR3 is TGTGCCAGCAGTTACTCCTACGGACAGGCTGAAGCTTTCTTT. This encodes CASSYSYGQAEAFF.

The CDR3 loop reads CASSLLTNLAKNIQYF. The CDR3 coding sequence is TGTGCCAGCAGCTTGCTGACAAATCTAGCCAAAAACATTCAGTACTTC. The chain joins TRBV5-6 to TRBJ2-4; no definite D call. The V gene lost 1 base and the J gene lost 0 bases, with 11 bases spanning the gap. The CDR3 contains 16 residues. Germline V gene lookup returns CDR1 SGHDT and CDR2 YYEEEE. The whole variable domain, remainder taken from reference TRBV5-6 and TRBJ2-4, is DAGVTQSPTHLIKTRGQQVTLRCSPKSGHDTVSWYQQALGQGPQFIFQYYEEEERQRGNFPDRFSGHQFPNYSSELNVNALLLGDSALYLCASSLLTNLAKNIQYFGAGTRLSVL.

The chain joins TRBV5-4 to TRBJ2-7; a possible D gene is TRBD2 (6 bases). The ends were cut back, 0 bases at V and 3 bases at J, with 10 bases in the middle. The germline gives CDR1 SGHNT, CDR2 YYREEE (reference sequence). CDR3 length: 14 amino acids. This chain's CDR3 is CASSLGGVDYEQYF. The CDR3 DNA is TGTGCCAGCAGCTTGGGGGGGGTGGACTACGAGCAGTACTTC.

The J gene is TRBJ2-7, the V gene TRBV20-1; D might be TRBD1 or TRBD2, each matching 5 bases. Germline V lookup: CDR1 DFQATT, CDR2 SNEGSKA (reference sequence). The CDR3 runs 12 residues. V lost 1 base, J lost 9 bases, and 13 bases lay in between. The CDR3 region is CSARGPRDGQYF. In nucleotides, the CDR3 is TGCAGTGCTAGAGGCCCTCGGGACGGGCAGTACTTC.

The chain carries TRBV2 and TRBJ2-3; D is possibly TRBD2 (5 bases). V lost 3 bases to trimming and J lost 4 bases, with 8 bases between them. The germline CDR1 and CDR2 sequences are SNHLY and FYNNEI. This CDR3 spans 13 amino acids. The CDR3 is CASSDEAADTQYF. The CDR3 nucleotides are TGTGCCAGCAGTGATGAAGCGGCAGATACGCAGTATTTT. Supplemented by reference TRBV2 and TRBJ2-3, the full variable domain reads EPEVTQTPSHQVTQMGQEVILRCVPISNHLYFYWYRQILGQKVEFLVSFYNNEISEKSEIFDDQFSVERPDGSNFTLKIRSTKLEDSAMYFCASSDEAADTQYFGPGTRLTVL.

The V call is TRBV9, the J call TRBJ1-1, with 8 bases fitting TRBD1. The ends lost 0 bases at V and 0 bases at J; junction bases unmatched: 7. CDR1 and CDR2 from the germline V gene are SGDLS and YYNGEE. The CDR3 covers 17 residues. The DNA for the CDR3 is TGTGCCAGCAGCGTAGTTCCAGGGGGCCCCATGAACACTGAAGCTTTCTTT. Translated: CASSVVPGGPMNTEAFF.

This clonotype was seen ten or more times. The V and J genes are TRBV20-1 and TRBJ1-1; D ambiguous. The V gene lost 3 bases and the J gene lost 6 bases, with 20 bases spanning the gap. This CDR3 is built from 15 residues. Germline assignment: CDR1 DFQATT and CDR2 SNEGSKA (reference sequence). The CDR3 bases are TGCAGTGCTAGGACACAAGGGAATGCGATCCCTGAAGCTTTCTTT. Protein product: CSARTQGNAIPEAFF.

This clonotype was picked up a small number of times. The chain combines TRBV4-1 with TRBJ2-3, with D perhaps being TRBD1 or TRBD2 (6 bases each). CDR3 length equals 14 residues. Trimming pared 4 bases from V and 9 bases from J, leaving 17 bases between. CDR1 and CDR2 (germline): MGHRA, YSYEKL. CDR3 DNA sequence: TGCGCCAGCAGCCCGACCGCTACAGGGAGGACGCAGTATTTT. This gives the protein CASSPTATGRTQYF.

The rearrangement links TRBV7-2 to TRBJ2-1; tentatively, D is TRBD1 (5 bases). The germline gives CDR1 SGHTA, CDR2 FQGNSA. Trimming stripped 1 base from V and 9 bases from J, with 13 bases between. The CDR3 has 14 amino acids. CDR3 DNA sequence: TGTGCCAGCAGCTTAGTCGTAATGGACACTGAGCAGTTCTTC. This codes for CASSLVVMDTEQFF.

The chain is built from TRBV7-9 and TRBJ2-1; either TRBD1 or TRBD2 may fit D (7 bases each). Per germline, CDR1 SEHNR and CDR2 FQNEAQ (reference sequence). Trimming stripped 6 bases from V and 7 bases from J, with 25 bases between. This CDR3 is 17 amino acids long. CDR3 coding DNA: TGTGCCAGCAGACCTAAGTCCGGGCCCAGGGGGGGAAATGAGCAGTTCTTC. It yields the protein CASRPKSGPRGGNEQFF.

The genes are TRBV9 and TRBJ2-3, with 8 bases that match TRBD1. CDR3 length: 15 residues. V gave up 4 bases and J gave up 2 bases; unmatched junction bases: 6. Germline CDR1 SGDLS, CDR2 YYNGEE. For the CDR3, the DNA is TGTGCCAGCAGCAAACGGACAGGGAACACAGATACGCAGTATTTT. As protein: CASSKRTGNTDTQYF.

As DNA, the CDR3 is TGTGCCAGCAGCGTAGCTCCCAGACAAGAGACCCAGTACTTC. This sequence encodes CASSVAPRQETQYF. The chain carries TRBV9 and TRBJ2-5; D is unclear. V dropped 0 bases and J dropped 2 bases, with 8 bases sitting between them. Germline lookup yields CDR1 SGDLS and CDR2 YYNGEE. CDR3 length: 14 residues.

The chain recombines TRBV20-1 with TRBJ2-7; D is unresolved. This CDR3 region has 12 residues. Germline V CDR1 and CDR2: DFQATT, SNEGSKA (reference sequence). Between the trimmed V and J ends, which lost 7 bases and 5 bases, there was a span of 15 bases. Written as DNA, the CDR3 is TGCAGTGTCAAGTCGGGTGTCAACGAGCAGTACTTC. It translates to CSVKSGVNEQYF.

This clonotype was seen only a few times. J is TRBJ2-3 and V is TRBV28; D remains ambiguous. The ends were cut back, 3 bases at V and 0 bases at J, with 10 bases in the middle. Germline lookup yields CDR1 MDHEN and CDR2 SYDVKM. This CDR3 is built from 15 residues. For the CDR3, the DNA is TGTGCCAGCAGTTTTGTGTCAGGCAGCACAGATACGCAGTATTTT. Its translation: CASSFVSGSTDTQYF.

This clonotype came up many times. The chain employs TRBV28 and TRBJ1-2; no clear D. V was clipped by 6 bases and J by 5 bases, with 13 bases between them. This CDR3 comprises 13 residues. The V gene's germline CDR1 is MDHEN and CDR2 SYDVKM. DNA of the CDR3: TGTGCCAGCAGCGGAGGAAATGGTTATGGCTACACCTTC. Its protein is CASSGGNGYGYTF.

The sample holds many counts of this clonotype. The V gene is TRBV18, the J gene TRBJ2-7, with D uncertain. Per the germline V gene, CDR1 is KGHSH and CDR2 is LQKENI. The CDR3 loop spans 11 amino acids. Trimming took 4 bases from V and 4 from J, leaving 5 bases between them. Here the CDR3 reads CASSQKYEQYF. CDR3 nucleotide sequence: TGTGCCAGCTCACAAAAATACGAGCAGTACTTC.

The CDR3 region is CSAKGRDTSSSGANVLTF. The CDR3 nucleotides read TGCAGTGCTAAGGGCAGGGATACATCAAGCTCTGGGGCCAACGTCCTGACTTTC. The gene calls are TRBV20-1 and TRBJ2-6; a possible D gene is TRBD1 (5 bases). Trimming stripped 4 bases from V and 0 bases from J, with 19 bases between. CDR1 is DFQATT and CDR2 is SNEGSKA in the germline V gene (reference sequence). This CDR3 is built from 18 residues.

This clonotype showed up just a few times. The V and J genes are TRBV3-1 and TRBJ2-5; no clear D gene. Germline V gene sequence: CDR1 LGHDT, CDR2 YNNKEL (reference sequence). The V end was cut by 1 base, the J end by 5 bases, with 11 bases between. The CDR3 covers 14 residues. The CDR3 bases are TGTGCCAGCAGCCAAGCCGAGCCACGGGAGACCCAGTACTTC. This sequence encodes CASSQAEPRETQYF.

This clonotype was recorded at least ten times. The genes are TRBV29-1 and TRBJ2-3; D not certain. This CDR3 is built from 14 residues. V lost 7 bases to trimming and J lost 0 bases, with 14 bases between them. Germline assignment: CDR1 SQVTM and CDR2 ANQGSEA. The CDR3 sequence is CSGTHYSSTDTQYF. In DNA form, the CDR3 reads TGCAGCGGAACTCATTATTCTAGCACAGATACGCAGTATTTT.

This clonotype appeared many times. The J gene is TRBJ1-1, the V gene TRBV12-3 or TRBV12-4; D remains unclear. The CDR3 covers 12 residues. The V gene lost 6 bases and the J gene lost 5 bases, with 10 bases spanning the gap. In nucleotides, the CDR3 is TGTGCCAGCAGACCCCTGTCTACTGAAGCTTTCTTT. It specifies CASRPLSTEAFF.

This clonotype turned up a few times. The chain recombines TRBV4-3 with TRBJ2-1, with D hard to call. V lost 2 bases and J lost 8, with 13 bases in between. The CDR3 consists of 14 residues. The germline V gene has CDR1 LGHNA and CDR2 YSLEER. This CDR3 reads CASSQSQDHYEQFF. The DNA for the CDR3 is TGCGCCAGCAGCCAATCCCAGGATCACTATGAGCAGTTCTTC.

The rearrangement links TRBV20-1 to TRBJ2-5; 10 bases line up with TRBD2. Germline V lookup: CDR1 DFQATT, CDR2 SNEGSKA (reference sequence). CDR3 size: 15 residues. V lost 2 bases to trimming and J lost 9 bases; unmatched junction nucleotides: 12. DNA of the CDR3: TGCAGTGCTAGACGGCTAGCGGGAGCCGATGGCGCCCAGTACTTC. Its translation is CSARRLAGADGAQYF.

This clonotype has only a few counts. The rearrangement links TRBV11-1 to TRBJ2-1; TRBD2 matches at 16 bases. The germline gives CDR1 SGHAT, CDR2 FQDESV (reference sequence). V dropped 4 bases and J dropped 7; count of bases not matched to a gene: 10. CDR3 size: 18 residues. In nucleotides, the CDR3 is TGTGCCAGCAGCTATCCGGGACTAGCGGGAGGGCCTTGGAATGAGCAGTTCTTC. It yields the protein CASSYPGLAGGPWNEQFF.

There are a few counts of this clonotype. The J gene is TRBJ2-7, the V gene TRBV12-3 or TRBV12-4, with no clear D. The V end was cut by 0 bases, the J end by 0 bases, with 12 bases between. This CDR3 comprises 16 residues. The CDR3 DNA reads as TGTGCCAGCAGTTTAGCCGGATTACCCGCCTCCTACGAGCAGTACTTC. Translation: CASSLAGLPASYEQYF.

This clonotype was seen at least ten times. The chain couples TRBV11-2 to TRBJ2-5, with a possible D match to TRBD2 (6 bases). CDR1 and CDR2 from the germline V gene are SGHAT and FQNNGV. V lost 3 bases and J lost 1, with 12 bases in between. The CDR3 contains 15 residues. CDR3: CASSLGPAGQETQYF. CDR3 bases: TGTGCCAGCAGCTTGGGGCCAGCGGGCCAAGAGACCCAGTACTTC.

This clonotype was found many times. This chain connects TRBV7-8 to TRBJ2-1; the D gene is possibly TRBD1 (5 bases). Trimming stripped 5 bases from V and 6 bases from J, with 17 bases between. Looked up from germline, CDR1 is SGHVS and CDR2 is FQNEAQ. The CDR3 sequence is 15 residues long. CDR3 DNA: TGTGCCAGCAGCCCGAGAGCCCTTGGGGCCAATGAGCAGTTCTTC. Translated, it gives CASSPRALGANEQFF.